This is a list of T cell receptor beta chains from one sample in a study of shared clonotypes between healthy human individuals. Only in-frame clones appear in the TCRdb table, and some are missing; sequencing was by immunoSEQ multiplex PCR. The table lists some 2,000,000 clones, approximately 94% of them singletons. Sequenced material: naive CD8+ T cells sorted from blood. The receptors derive from a man aged 18 to 30 in good health. Each CDR3 is given with its conserved first and last residue.

CDR3 protein	V gene	J gene
CASSHHGTGKDEQYF	TRBV4-1	TRBJ2-7
CASSPEPGQGMNTEAFF	TRBV4-2	TRBJ1-1
CASSLETYLEQYF	TRBV7-9	TRBJ2-7
CASSITGSHTEAFF	TRBV19	TRBJ1-1
CASSPTLAGGYEQYF	TRBV4-3	TRBJ2-7
CASSQDGSLNTEAFF	TRBV4-1	TRBJ1-1
CASSEPPGRDSYEQYF	TRBV6-1	TRBJ2-7
CASSPGTYNEQFF	TRBV7-9	TRBJ2-1
CASSQSRGRSYEQYF	TRBV16	TRBJ2-7
CASSVASASSYEQYF	TRBV9	TRBJ2-7
CASSTPGTTHEQFF	TRBV6-6	TRBJ2-1
CASSLRTSASTDTQYF	TRBV4-1	TRBJ2-3
CATSRVWEGTDTQYF	TRBV15	TRBJ2-3
CASSESQGGGDQPQHF	TRBV10-1	TRBJ1-5
CASSLSGVAGTDTQYF	TRBV27	TRBJ2-3
CASSQFSGGESYEQYF	TRBV4-1	TRBJ2-7
CASSPGTLYNSPLHF	TRBV28	TRBJ1-6
CATSAAGAREQYF	TRBV15	TRBJ2-7
CASSLSRVGQGNQPQHF	TRBV28	TRBJ1-5
CASSTTHSERQPPQAQHF	TRBV13	TRBJ1-5
CASSVWGGETQYF	TRBV9	TRBJ2-5
CAWSVRVGITEAFF	TRBV30	TRBJ1-1
CASSLEAGVNYGYTF	TRBV5-1	TRBJ1-2
CASSWGTSYEQYF	TRBV7-9	TRBJ2-7
CASSPSAIPSTDTQYF	TRBV7-9	TRBJ2-3
CASRLRGSWGYEQYF	TRBV12-2	TRBJ2-7
CASSPNRGYEQYF	TRBV4-3	TRBJ2-7
CASSGLLGQGAEQYF	TRBV5-4	TRBJ2-7
CASRLVDSYTDTQYF	TRBV12-2	TRBJ2-3
CASRLAGQPGPQNTEAFF	TRBV12-2	TRBJ1-1
CASSMEAEGGQPQHF	TRBV19	TRBJ1-5
CASSDPEGAPNTGELFF	TRBV6-1	TRBJ2-2
CASSLTQGAWEQYF	TRBV27	TRBJ2-7
CSARRQGWDEKLFF	TRBV29-1	TRBJ1-4
CASSQTSGREMNEQFF	TRBV2	TRBJ2-1
CASSWGESNQPQHF	TRBV7-6	TRBJ1-5
CASSDRTVWGANEQFF	TRBV25-1	TRBJ2-1
CASSSSLGGEKLFF	TRBV6-5	TRBJ1-4
CASSLDRSEAFF	TRBV5-6	TRBJ1-1
CASSRGLAEETQYF	TRBV5-4	TRBJ2-5
CASRETGETYGYTF	TRBV27	TRBJ1-2
CASSGWVPGANVLTF	TRBV2	TRBJ2-6
CASSRTDAVLDTEAFF	TRBV27	TRBJ1-1
CASSFQRSPEAFF	TRBV11-2	TRBJ1-1
CASSQEAGLADEQFF	TRBV4-1	TRBJ2-1
CASSVSGVGQGSGYTF	TRBV7-9	TRBJ1-2
CASSQETTGGYTQYF	TRBV4-1	TRBJ2-3
CASSTPTGWETQYF	TRBV19	TRBJ2-5
CASSLSAPGTEAFF	TRBV5-1	TRBJ1-1
CASSFSGTNTEAFF	TRBV5-4	TRBJ1-1
CASSSEQPQHF	TRBV28	TRBJ1-5
CASSLGGNNSPLHF	TRBV7-6	TRBJ1-6
CASSPLGGGTYEQYF	TRBV13	TRBJ2-7